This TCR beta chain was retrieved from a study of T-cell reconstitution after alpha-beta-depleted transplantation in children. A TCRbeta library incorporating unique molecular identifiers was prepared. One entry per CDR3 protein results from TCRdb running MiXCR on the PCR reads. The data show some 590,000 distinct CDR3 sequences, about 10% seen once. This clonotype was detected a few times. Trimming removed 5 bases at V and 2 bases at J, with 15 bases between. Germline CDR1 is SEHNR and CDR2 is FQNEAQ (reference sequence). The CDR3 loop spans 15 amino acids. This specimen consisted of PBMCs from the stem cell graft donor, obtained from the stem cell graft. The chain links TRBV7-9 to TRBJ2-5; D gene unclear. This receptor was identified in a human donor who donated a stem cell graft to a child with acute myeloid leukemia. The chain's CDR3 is CASSLVQSLQETQYF. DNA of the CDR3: TGTGCCAGCAGCCTTGTCCAATCTCTACAAGAGACCCAGTACTTC.